This is a list of T cell receptor beta chains from one sample in a study of cytomegalovirus exposure and HLA in healthy donors. Assay used: immunoSEQ multiplex PCR; TCRdb lists only in-frame clones, some missing. The sample includes about 210,000 clones, about 85% seen only once; the top ten take about 0.37%. Specimen: PBMCs. All receptors come from a male donor in good health and CMV-seropositive. The CDR3 runs from the conserved cysteine through the conserved F or W. Each record gives: J gene, V gene, clone size, D gene, CDR3 DNA, CDR3 protein. The D gene is left open where the match is weak. Clone size is given for some rows only: seen once, a few or many times, or a class if the clone is expanded.

TRBJ1-5	TRBV19	-	-	TGTGCCAGTATGGGGGGTCCGAATAGCAATCAGCCCCAGCATTTT	CASMGGPNSNQPQHF
TRBJ1-5	TRBV5-6	-	TRBD1	TGTGCCAGCAGCTTGGGACAGGGGATCATTCGCAATCAGCCCCAGCATTTT	CASSLGQGIIRNQPQHF
TRBJ1-5	TRBV6-5	-	-	TGTGCCGCCCGCGCAGGGGGCAATCAGCCCCAGCATTTT	CAARAGGNQPQHF
TRBJ2-5	TRBV7-2	-	-	TGTGCCAGCAAATTAGTGGGGGGCCAAGAGACCCAGTACTTC	CASKLVGGQETQYF
TRBJ1-3	TRBV6-1	-	-	TGTGCCAGCAGCCCGGACATCTCTGGAAACACCATATATTTT	CASSPDISGNTIYF
TRBJ2-5	TRBV9	-	TRBD2	TGTGCCAGCAGCGTAAGCGGGGGGGCCGAGACCCAGTACTTC	CASSVSGGAETQYF
TRBJ2-7	TRBV2	-	TRBD2	TGTGCCAGCAGACCACTAGCGGAGCAGTACTTC	CASRPLAEQYF
TRBJ2-7	TRBV14	-	TRBD1	TGTGCCACCTCCGGGACAGGGGTTTGGGAGCAGTACTTC	CATSGTGVWEQYF
TRBJ2-7	TRBV4-1	-	-	TGCGCCAGCAGCCAAGAGCACGGTCGGTACTACGAGCAGTACTTC	CASSQEHGRYYEQYF
TRBJ2-7	TRBV29-1	once	-	TGCAGCGTTGAAAGTGGAGGGAACGAGCAGTACTTC	CSVESGGNEQYF
TRBJ2-3	TRBV9	-	TRBD2	TGTGCCAGCAGCGTTCCCTCGGCGGGAGGCACAGATACGCAGTATTTT	CASSVPSAGGTDTQYF
TRBJ2-1	TRBV4-3	few	-	TGCGCCAGCAGCCAAGGACAGAGCGATGAGCAGTTCTTC	CASSQGQSDEQFF
TRBJ1-2	TRBV5-1	-	TRBD1	TGCGCCAGCAGCTCCGGGACAGAACACCTCCGGACCACCTTC	CASSSGTEHLRTTF
TRBJ2-5	TRBV6-6	-	TRBD2	TGTGCCAGCAGTTACCCCCAAGGCGGGAGGGAGACCCAGTACTTC	CASSYPQGGRETQYF
TRBJ2-3	TRBV14	-	-	TGTGCCAGCAGCCACTCAGGGGATACGCAGTATTTT	CASSHSGDTQYF
TRBJ2-6	TRBV21-1	-	-	TGTGCCAGCAGCAAAGAGGTGGGGGGGCGAGGCTCTGGGGCCAACGTCCTGACTTTC	CASSKEVGGRGSGANVLTF
TRBJ1-6	TRBV9	-	TRBD1	TGTGCCAGCAGCGTAGGGGACAGGGCTTCACCCCTCCACTTT	CASSVGDRASPLHF
TRBJ2-4	TRBV10-1	-	TRBD2	TGCGCCAGCAGTGAGTCCGGACTAGCGGGGGCGTTGGGCAAAAACATTCAGTACTTC	CASSESGLAGALGKNIQYF
TRBJ2-1	TRBV7-2	-	-	TGTGCCAGCAGCTTCAGCTACAATGAGCAGTTCTTC	CASSFSYNEQFF
TRBJ2-5	TRBV7-3	-	-	TGTGCCAGCAGCTATGGGGGACTTCAAGAGACCCAGTACTTC	CASSYGGLQETQYF
TRBJ1-1	TRBV5-4	once	-	TGTGCCAGCAGCTCCACGACAGGCGGGTACACTGAAGCTTTCTTT	CASSSTTGGYTEAFF
TRBJ1-1	TRBV7-8	-	TRBD1	TGTGCCAGCAGCTTAGCTTTGGACAGGGGGCGCGGGAACACTGAAGCTTTCTTT	CASSLALDRGRGNTEAFF
TRBJ2-7	TRBV7-6	-	TRBD1	TGTGCCAGCAGCGTATCCGGGACAGGGACTTCCTACGAGCAGTACTTC	CASSVSGTGTSYEQYF
TRBJ1-3	TRBV4-2	-	TRBD1	TGTGCCAGCAGCCTGAGGGGGACAGTGGATACCCGTGGAAACACCATATATTTT	CASSLRGTVDTRGNTIYF
TRBJ1-5	TRBV10-3	-	-	TGTGCCATCAGTGAGAAGTGGGGGAGGGATCAGCCCCAGCATTTT	CAISEKWGRDQPQHF
TRBJ1-1	TRBV5-1	-	TRBD1	TGCGCCAGCAGCGCACAGGGGGGAGAGACTGAAGCTTTCTTT	CASSAQGGETEAFF
TRBJ2-3	TRBV19	-	-	TGTGCCAGTAGGGAATTGGGGGCATCGGATACGCAGTATTTT	CASRELGASDTQYF